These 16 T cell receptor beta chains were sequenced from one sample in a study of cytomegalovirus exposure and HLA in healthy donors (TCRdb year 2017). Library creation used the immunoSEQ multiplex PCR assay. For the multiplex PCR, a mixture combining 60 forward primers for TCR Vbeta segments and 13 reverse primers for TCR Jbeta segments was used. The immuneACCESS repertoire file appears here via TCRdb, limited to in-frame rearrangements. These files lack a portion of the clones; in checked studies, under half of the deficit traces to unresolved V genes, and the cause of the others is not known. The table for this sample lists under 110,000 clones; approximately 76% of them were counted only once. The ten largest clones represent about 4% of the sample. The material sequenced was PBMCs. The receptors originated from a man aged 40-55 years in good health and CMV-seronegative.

This CDR3 reads CASSQFEGVPRHGNTIYF. Written as DNA, the CDR3 is TGCGCCAGCAGCCAATTTGAGGGGGTCCCACGTCATGGAAACACCATATATTTT. V usage is TRBV4-1 and J usage is TRBJ1-3, with a possible D match to TRBD1 (6 bases). V dropped 2 bases and J dropped 3 bases, with 20 bases sitting between them. Germline CDR1 is MGHRA and CDR2 is YSYEKL. This CDR3 contains 18 residues.

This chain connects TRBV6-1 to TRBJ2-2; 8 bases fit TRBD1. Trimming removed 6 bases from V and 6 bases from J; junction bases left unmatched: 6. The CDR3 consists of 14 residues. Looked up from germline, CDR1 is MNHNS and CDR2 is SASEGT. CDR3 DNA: TGTGCCAGCAGAATCAGGGGGCCATCCGGGGAGCTGTTTTTT. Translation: CASRIRGPSGELFF.

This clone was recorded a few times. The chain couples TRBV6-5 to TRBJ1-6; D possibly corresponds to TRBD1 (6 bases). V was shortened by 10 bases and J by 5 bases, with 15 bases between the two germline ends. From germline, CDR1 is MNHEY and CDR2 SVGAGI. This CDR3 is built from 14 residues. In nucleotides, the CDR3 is TGTGCCACCCGAGATAGGGGGAATAATTCACCCCTCCACTTT. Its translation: CATRDRGNNSPLHF.

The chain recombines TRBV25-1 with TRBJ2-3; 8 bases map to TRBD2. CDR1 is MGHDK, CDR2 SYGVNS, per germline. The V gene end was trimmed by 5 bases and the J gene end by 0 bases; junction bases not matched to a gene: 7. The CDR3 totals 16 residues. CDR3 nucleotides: TGTGCCAGCAGTTTAGGGAGCGGGGGAAGCACAGATACGCAGTATTTT. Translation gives CASSLGSGGSTDTQYF.

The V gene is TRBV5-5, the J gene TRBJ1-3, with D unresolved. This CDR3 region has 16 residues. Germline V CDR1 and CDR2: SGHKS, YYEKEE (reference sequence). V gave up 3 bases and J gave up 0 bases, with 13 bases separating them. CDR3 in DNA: TGTGCCAGCAGCTGGGCAGCGGATTCCTCTGGAAACACCATATATTTT. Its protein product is CASSWAADSSGNTIYF.

The CDR3 protein is CASSLDTGGLYEQYF. CDR3 nucleotide sequence: TGTGCCAGCAGCTTGGATACAGGGGGCCTCTACGAGCAGTACTTC. The chain links TRBV5-4 to TRBJ2-7; 9 bases are a match to TRBD1. The CDR3 contains 15 residues. The J segment lost 3 bases and the V segment lost 0 bases, leaving 4 bases of the junction unmatched. CDR1 is SGHNT and CDR2 is YYREEE in the germline V gene (reference sequence).

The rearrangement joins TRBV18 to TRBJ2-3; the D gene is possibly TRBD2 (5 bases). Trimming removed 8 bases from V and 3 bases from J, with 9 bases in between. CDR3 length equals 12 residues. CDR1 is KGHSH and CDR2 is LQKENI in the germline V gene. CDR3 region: CASQTGTDTQYF. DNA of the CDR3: TGTGCCAGCCAAACGGGGACAGATACGCAGTATTTT.

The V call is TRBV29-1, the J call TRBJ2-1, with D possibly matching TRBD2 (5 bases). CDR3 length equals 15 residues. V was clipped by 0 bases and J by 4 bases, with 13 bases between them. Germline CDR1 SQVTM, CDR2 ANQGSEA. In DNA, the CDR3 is TGCAGCGTTGAAGATTGGCGGGCCCGGTACAATGAGCAGTTCTTC. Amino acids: CSVEDWRARYNEQFF.

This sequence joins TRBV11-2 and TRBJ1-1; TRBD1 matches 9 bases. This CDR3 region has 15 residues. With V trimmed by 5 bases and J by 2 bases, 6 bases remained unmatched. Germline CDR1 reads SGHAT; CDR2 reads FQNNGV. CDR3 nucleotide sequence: TGTGCCAGCAGCATTAACAGGGGGCGAAACACTGAAGCTTTCTTT. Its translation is CASSINRGRNTEAFF.

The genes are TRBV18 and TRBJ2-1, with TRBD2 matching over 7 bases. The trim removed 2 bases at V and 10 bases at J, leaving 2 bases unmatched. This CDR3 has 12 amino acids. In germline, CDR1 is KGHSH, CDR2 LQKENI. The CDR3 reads CASSPAGVEQFF. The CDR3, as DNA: TGTGCCAGCTCACCAGCGGGAGTAGAGCAGTTCTTC.

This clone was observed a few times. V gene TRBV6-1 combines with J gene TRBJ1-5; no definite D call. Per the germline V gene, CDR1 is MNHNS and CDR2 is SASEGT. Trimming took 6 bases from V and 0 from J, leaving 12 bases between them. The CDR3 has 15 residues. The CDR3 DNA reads TGTGCCAGCAGACGGACTCCTGATAGCAATCAGCCCCAGCATTTT. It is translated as CASRRTPDSNQPQHF.

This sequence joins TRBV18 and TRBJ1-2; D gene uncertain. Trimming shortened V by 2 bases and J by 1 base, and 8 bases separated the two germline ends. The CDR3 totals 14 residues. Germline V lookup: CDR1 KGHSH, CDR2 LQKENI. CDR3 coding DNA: TGTGCCAGCTCACCAGGGAGAGATAACTATGGCTACACCTTC. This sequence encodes CASSPGRDNYGYTF.

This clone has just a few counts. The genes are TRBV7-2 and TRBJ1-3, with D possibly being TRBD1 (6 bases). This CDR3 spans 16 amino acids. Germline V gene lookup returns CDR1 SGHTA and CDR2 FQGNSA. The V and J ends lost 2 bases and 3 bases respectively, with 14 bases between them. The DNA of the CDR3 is TGTGCCAGCAGCTTAATGACAGGCGGGGGTGGAAACACCATATATTTT. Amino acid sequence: CASSLMTGGGGNTIYF.

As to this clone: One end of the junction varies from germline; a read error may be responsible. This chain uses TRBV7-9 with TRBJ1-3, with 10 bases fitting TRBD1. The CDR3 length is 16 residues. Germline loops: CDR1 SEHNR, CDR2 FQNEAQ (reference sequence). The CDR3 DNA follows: TGTTCCAGCAGCCCACGGACAGGGGGGACTGGAAACACCATATATTTT. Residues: CSSSPRTGGTGNTIYF.

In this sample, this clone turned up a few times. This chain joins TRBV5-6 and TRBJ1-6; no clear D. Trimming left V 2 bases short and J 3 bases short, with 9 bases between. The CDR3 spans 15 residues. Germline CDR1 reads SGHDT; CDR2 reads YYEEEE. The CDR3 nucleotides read TGTGCCAGCAGCTTAAGGAGTTTCTATAATTCACCCCTCCACTTT. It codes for CASSLRSFYNSPLHF. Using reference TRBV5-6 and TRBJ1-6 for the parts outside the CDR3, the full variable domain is DAGVTQSPTHLIKTRGQQVTLRCSPKSGHDTVSWYQQALGQGPQFIFQYYEEEERQRGNFPDRFSGHQFPNYSSELNVNALLLGDSALYLCASSLRSFYNSPLHFGNGTRLTVT.

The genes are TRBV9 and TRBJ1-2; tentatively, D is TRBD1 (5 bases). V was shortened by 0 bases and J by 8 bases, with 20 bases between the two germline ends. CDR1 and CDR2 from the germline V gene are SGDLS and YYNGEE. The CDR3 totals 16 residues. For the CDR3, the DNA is TGTGCCAGCAGCGTAGAGGAGGGGCAACCGGTGGGAGGCTACACCTTC. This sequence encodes CASSVEEGQPVGGYTF.